The 9 T cell receptor beta chains below all came from one sample that was sequenced in a study of glioma-infiltrating T cells after dendritic cell vaccination. Using immunoSEQ multiplex PCR, the repertoire was profiled, and TCRdb retains in-frame clones only, with some absent. Of 85,000 to 110,000 clones in the sample, roughly 81% were seen once. The sequences come from blood, collected before dendritic cell vaccination. Receptors were obtained from a human donor with glioblastoma.

This chain connects TRBV6-5 to TRBJ2-1, with TRBD2 identical over 7 bases. J was trimmed by 5 bases and V by 6 bases; bases with no gene match: 4. The CDR3 contains 13 residues. Germline V lookup: CDR1 MNHEY, CDR2 SVGAGI. CDR3 sequence reads: CASRRGGDNEQFF. The CDR3 nucleotides are TGTGCCAGCAGGAGGGGAGGGGACAATGAGCAGTTCTTC.

The rearrangement uses TRBV6-4 and TRBJ2-2; the D gene is possibly TRBD2 (6 bases). Per germline, CDR1 MRHNA and CDR2 SNTAGT. V was cut by 2 bases and J by 6 bases, with 10 bases left in between. CDR3 length: 14 amino acids. The chain's CDR3 is CASSDVPGAGELFF. In nucleotides, the CDR3 is TGTGCCAGCAGTGACGTTCCGGGGGCCGGGGAGCTGTTTTTT.

This clone was seen only once. J is TRBJ2-7 and V is TRBV5-1; the D gene is possibly TRBD1 (6 bases). Germline CDR1 SGHRS, CDR2 YFSETQ. This CDR3 is 14 amino acids long. Trimming removed 7 bases from V and 5 bases from J, with 19 bases in between. This CDR3 is CASAAGEITDEQYF. In DNA form, the CDR3 reads TGCGCCAGCGCAGCAGGGGAAATAACTGACGAGCAGTACTTC.

V usage is TRBV10-3 and J usage is TRBJ2-5, with D possibly TRBD1 on 6 matching bases. The CDR3 covers 13 residues. Germline CDR1 reads ENHRY; CDR2 reads SYGVKD. With 10 bases removed from V and 5 bases from J, the gap between germline ends came to 17 bases. The CDR3 region is CATRPGESETQYF. The DNA of the CDR3 is TGTGCCACCCGCCCAGGGGAATCGGAGACCCAGTACTTC.

J is TRBJ1-1 and V is TRBV11-2; no clear D. The CDR3 extends over 18 amino acids. CDR1 and CDR2 (germline): SGHAT, FQNNGV. Trimming took off 0 bases at V and 3 bases at J, with 20 bases between the two ends. CDR3 DNA sequence: TGTGCCAGCAGCTTAGATGATTTGGCCGTAGCTCTGGACACTGAAGCTTTCTTT. This sequence encodes CASSLDDLAVALDTEAFF.

V gene TRBV6-1 combines with J gene TRBJ2-5; weak D call: TRBD1 (5 bases). The CDR3 contains 14 residues. The V end lost 1 base, the J end lost 7 bases, and 13 bases lay between the germline ends. CDR1 and CDR2 from the germline V gene are MNHNS and SASEGT. The CDR3 here is CASSEEGREGTQYF. In DNA form, the CDR3 reads TGTGCCAGCAGTGAAGAAGGCAGGGAAGGGACCCAGTACTTC.

The chain uses TRBV11-2 and TRBJ2-5, with TRBD2 matching 7 bases. CDR3 length: 13 residues. Germline CDR1 reads SGHAT; CDR2 reads FQNNGV. Trimming took 3 bases from V and 3 from J; bases not matched to a gene: 1. The DNA for the CDR3 is TGTGCCAGCAGCTTCGCGGGGGAAGAGACCCAGTACTTC. This codes for CASSFAGEETQYF.

The V and J genes are TRBV6-6 and TRBJ2-7; D possibly corresponds to TRBD1 (6 bases). CDR1 is MNHNY, CDR2 SVGAGI, per germline (reference sequence). The CDR3 spans 14 residues. V lost 6 bases and J 0 bases, leaving 12 bases between the germline ends. The CDR3 sequence: CASSDQGISYEQYF. The CDR3 DNA is TGTGCCAGCAGCGACCAGGGGATCTCCTACGAGCAGTACTTC.

The V call is TRBV4-1, the J call TRBJ2-7; 7 nucleotides line up with TRBD2. This CDR3 region has 16 residues. Trimming at V came to 2 bases and at J to 4 bases, leaving 11 bases not matched to a gene. Germline-derived CDR1 and CDR2 are MGHRA and YSYEKL. CDR3 residues: CASSQYGGGGLYEQYF. CDR3 nucleotides: TGCGCCAGCAGCCAATACGGAGGCGGGGGACTATACGAGCAGTACTTC.